A single sample gave rise to the 32 T cell receptor beta chains below, sequenced in a study of T-cell reconstitution after alpha-beta-depleted transplantation in children. The TCRbeta library was prepared with unique molecular identifiers. Using its own MiXCR run on the PCR reads, TCRdb lists one record per CDR3 protein. The table lists about 300,000 distinct CDR3 sequences, roughly a tenth of them singletons, with 7% to 9.5% in the top ten. The starting material was PBMCs, obtained before TCRalphabeta/CD19-depleted stem cell transplant. These receptors were taken from a boy under two years old with acute myeloid leukemia, due to receive a stem cell transplant.

This clonotype appeared many times. The chain joins TRBV15 to TRBJ2-5; 8 bases align to TRBD1. Germline CDR1 LNHNV, CDR2 YYDKDF (reference sequence). This CDR3 has 15 amino acids. With V trimmed by 3 bases and J by 0 bases, 3 bases remained unmatched. CDR3 loop: CATSRTGENQETQYF. CDR3 DNA sequence: TGTGCCACCAGCAGGACAGGGGAGAACCAAGAGACCCAGTACTTC. The full variable domain, with the rest looked up from reference TRBV15 and TRBJ2-5, is DAMVIQNPRYQVTQFGKPVTLSCSQTLNHNVMYWYQQKSSQAPKLLFHYYDKDFNNEADTPDNFQSRRPNTSFCFLDIRSPGLGDTAMYLCATSRTGENQETQYFGPGTRLLVL.

This clonotype was seen at least ten times. This chain joins TRBV9 and TRBJ1-1; D gene unclear. The CDR3 is 15 residues long. The ends were cut back, 0 bases at V and 1 base at J, with 10 bases in the middle. Germline CDR1 SGDLS, CDR2 YYNGEE. As DNA, the CDR3 is TGTGCCAGCAGCGTAGCTCCCCAGCCGAACACTGAAGCTTTCTTT. Residues: CASSVAPQPNTEAFF.

Regarding this clonotype: A single base separates this from a much larger clone, so it may be a read error. The CDR3 DNA reads as TGTGCCACCAGCAGATCGGGACCGCAAGAGACCCAGTACTTC. Amino acid sequence: CATSRSGPQETQYF. The V call is TRBV15, the J call TRBJ2-5, with D perhaps given as TRBD1 or TRBD2 (5 bases each). This CDR3 has 14 residues. Germline-derived CDR1 and CDR2 are LNHNV and YYDKDF (reference sequence). V shed 2 bases and J shed 2 bases, with 9 bases lying between them. Using reference TRBV15 and TRBJ2-5 for the parts outside the CDR3, the full variable domain is DAMVIQNPRYQVTQFGKPVTLSCSQTLNHNVMYWYQQKSSQAPKLLFHYYDKDFNNEADTPDNFQSRRPNTSFCFLDIRSPGLGDTAMYLCATSRSGPQETQYFGPGTRLLVL.

The chain joins TRBV13 to TRBJ2-3; D remains ambiguous. V dropped 5 bases and J dropped 6 bases, with 9 bases sitting between them. Germline assignment: CDR1 PRHDT and CDR2 FYEKMQ (reference sequence). The CDR3 runs to 12 residues. The CDR3 spells CASSPSPDTQYF. Here the CDR3 DNA reads TGTGCCAGCAGCCCCTCCCCGGATACGCAGTATTTT.

This clonotype occurred many times. This rearrangement joins TRBV27 to TRBJ2-3; no definite D call. Germline V CDR1 and CDR2: MNHEY, SMNVEV (reference sequence). CDR3 length equals 15 residues. V lost 7 bases, J lost 6 bases, and 20 bases lay in between. The CDR3 DNA follows: TGTGCCAGCAAAGAAAGCGAGCCCAAGTCGGATACGCAGTATTTT. Amino acids: CASKESEPKSDTQYF.

This clonotype was detected ten times or more. The rearrangement uses TRBV9 and TRBJ2-7, with 9 bases aligning to TRBD1. This CDR3 is built from 16 residues. The ends lost 5 bases at V and 3 bases at J; junction bases unmatched: 12. Germline loops: CDR1 SGDLS, CDR2 YYNGEE. The CDR3, as DNA: TGTGCCAGCAGTCCCTCCGGGACAGGGAACCTCTACGAGCAGTACTTC. Its protein product is CASSPSGTGNLYEQYF.

The table lists this clonotype with many counts. V gene TRBV10-3 combines with J gene TRBJ2-2; 10 nucleotides agree with TRBD1. V trimming: 0 bases; J trimming: 6 bases; junction bases outside the gene matches: 7. This CDR3 has 17 amino acids. Germline CDR1 is ENHRY and CDR2 is SYGVKD. The CDR3, as DNA: TGTGCCATCAGTGAGTCTCCCGGGACAGGGGATCCCGGGGAGCTGTTTTTT. Translated: CAISESPGTGDPGELFF.

This clonotype appeared a few times. The chain recombines TRBV20-1 with TRBJ2-7; D remains ambiguous. Germline loops: CDR1 DFQATT, CDR2 SNEGSKA (reference sequence). The CDR3 is 12 amino acids. V lost 3 bases, J lost 0 bases, and 6 bases lay in between. The CDR3, as DNA: TGCAGTGCTAGGGCCGACTCCTACGAGCAGTACTTC. Translating it yields CSARADSYEQYF.

This clonotype occurred a few times. The rearrangement links TRBV7-9 to TRBJ2-3; possible D gene TRBD1, 5 bases. V lost 2 bases and J lost 6, with 9 bases in between. Germline values: CDR1 SEHNR, CDR2 FQNEAQ (reference sequence). This CDR3 is 13 amino acids long. The CDR3 loop reads CASSLQGQDTQYF. CDR3 DNA sequence: TGTGCCAGCAGCTTACAGGGTCAGGATACGCAGTATTTT.

Only a few counts were recorded for this clonotype. The chain carries TRBV12-5 and TRBJ2-7, with D maybe TRBD2 (6 bases). CDR1 is LGHNT, CDR2 FRNRAP, per germline. This CDR3 contains 17 residues. V lost 0 bases and J lost 6, with 21 bases in between. CDR3 region: CASGLVRTILPEFEQYF. CDR3 nucleotide sequence: TGTGCTAGTGGTTTGGTACGGACTATTCTACCGGAATTCGAGCAGTACTTC.

This clonotype has a count of ten or more. This rearrangement joins TRBV29-1 to TRBJ2-1; 9 bases fit TRBD1. This CDR3 region has 13 residues. After removal of 7 bases from V and 7 bases from J, the junction contained 8 bases not matched to a gene. The germline V gene has CDR1 SQVTM and CDR2 ANQGSEA. The CDR3 region is CSAIFDRGNEQFF. CDR3 sequence (DNA): TGCAGCGCCATATTTGACAGGGGGAATGAGCAGTTCTTC.

This clonotype has a count of ten or more. This chain connects TRBV5-1 to TRBJ1-4, with D uncertain. V lost 0 bases, J lost 4 bases, and 10 bases lay in between. The CDR3 is 15 residues long. Germline V gene data show CDR1 as SGHRS and CDR2 as YFSETQ. CDR3 bases: TGCGCCAGCAGCTTGGAAGGCTTTCTTAATGAAAAACTGTTTTTT. This translates into CASSLEGFLNEKLFF.

This clonotype was seen repeatedly, ten times or more. The chain is built from TRBV6-5 and TRBJ2-7, with D hard to call. This CDR3 contains 16 residues. Germline V CDR1 and CDR2: MNHEY, SVGAGI. With 2 bases removed from V and 0 bases from J, the gap between germline ends came to 14 bases. For the CDR3, the DNA is TGTGCCAGCAGTTACCGGCCGACTGGAAGCTCCTACGAGCAGTACTTC. The encoded protein is CASSYRPTGSSYEQYF.

Many counts were recorded for this clonotype. The chain recombines TRBV20-1 with TRBJ2-7; D gene uncertain. Trimming cost V 3 bases and J 3 bases, with 12 bases left between them. Germline V CDR1 and CDR2: DFQATT, SNEGSKA (reference sequence). There are 13 residues in the CDR3. In DNA form, the CDR3 reads TGCAGTGCTAGCCTTCCCTTACGCTACGAGCAGTACTTC. This gives the protein CSASLPLRYEQYF.

This clonotype was counted only a few times. The V gene is TRBV29-1, the J gene TRBJ2-3; 16 nucleotides agree with TRBD2. The V segment lost 3 bases and the J segment 0 bases; nucleotides outside the gene matches: 3. Per germline, CDR1 SQVTM and CDR2 ANQGSEA. The CDR3 spans 17 residues. In DNA form, the CDR3 reads TGCAGCGTTGAGGGACTAGCGGGAGGGCTTAGCACAGATACGCAGTATTTT. It yields the protein CSVEGLAGGLSTDTQYF.

In the case of this clonotype: A much larger clone differs from this one at a single base, so this may be a read error. The V call is TRBV11-1, the J call TRBJ2-7; 9 nucleotides line up with TRBD1. This CDR3 contains 16 residues. Germline CDR1 and CDR2: SGHAT and FQDESV (reference sequence). Losses at the gene ends were 2 bases for V and 0 bases for J; bases not matched to a gene: 5. The CDR3: CASSLPGTGISYEQYF. In DNA, the CDR3 is TGTGCCAGCAGCTTACCCGGGACAGGGATCTCCTACGAGCAGTACTTC.

The chain couples TRBV9 to TRBJ2-2; maybe TRBD1 (6 bases). CDR3 length: 15 residues. Germline-derived CDR1 and CDR2 are SGDLS and YYNGEE. V was pared by 0 bases and J by 1 base, with 7 bases between. The CDR3 is CASSVEGQNTGELFF. Written as DNA, the CDR3 is TGTGCCAGCAGCGTAGAGGGACAGAACACCGGGGAGCTGTTTTTT.

The sample holds many counts of this clonotype. The chain has TRBV11-2 and TRBJ2-3, with 10 positions matching TRBD1. This CDR3 comprises 15 residues. The V and J ends lost 8 bases and 3 bases, in that order; junction bases with no gene match: 8. Per germline, CDR1 SGHAT and CDR2 FQNNGV. The CDR3 nucleotides read TGTGCCAGCTGTGACCGGGACAGGGGTACAGATACGCAGTATTTT. This translates into CASCDRDRGTDTQYF.

The table lists this clonotype with many counts. The rearrangement links TRBV29-1 to TRBJ2-3; 12 bases match TRBD2. With V trimmed by 6 bases and J by 3 bases, 4 bases remained unmatched. The CDR3 covers 14 residues. Germline V gene data show CDR1 as SQVTM and CDR2 as ANQGSEA. CDR3 protein: CSVRLAGVTDTQYF. The CDR3 DNA is TGCAGCGTCCGACTAGCGGGAGTGACAGATACGCAGTATTTT.

The rearrangement uses TRBV28 and TRBJ2-7; the D gene is possibly TRBD2 (5 bases). Germline assignment: CDR1 MDHEN and CDR2 SYDVKM. Trimming removed 2 bases at V and 3 bases at J, with 11 bases between. The CDR3 runs 14 residues. The DNA for the CDR3 is TGTGCCAGCAGTTTAAGCCCGGGGTACTACGAGCAGTACTTC. Amino acid sequence: CASSLSPGYYEQYF.

This clonotype was picked up a small number of times. Here the CDR3 reads CASSLTGYNTGELFF. CDR3 DNA sequence: TGTGCCAGCAGCTTAACAGGGTATAACACCGGGGAGCTGTTTTTT. V gene TRBV12-3 or TRBV12-4 combines with J gene TRBJ2-2; weak D call: TRBD1 (6 bases). Trimming took off 6 bases at V and 2 bases at J, with 13 bases between the two ends. The CDR3 is 15 residues long.

Comment on this clonotype: A clone one base away is much larger, so this may be a read error. The gene calls are TRBV2 and TRBJ2-7; perhaps TRBD1 as D (5 bases). The ends were cut back, 10 bases at V and 9 bases at J, with 10 bases in the middle. Germline-derived CDR1 and CDR2 are SNHLY and FYNNEI. The CDR3 has 9 amino acids. The CDR3 region has the DNA TGTGCCATCAGGGATGGGCAGTACTTC. Encoded protein: CAIRDGQYF.

This clonotype came up many times. V is TRBV20-1 and J is TRBJ2-7; 7 nucleotides line up with TRBD1. CDR1 and CDR2 from the germline V gene are DFQATT and SNEGSKA (reference sequence). CDR3 size: 12 residues. With V trimmed by 5 bases and J by 2 bases, 3 bases remained unmatched. Here the CDR3 reads CSAGGQTYEQYF. CDR3 nucleotide sequence: TGCAGTGCTGGGGGACAGACCTACGAGCAGTACTTC.

By share, this clonotype ranks as medium-sized. Here the CDR3 DNA reads TGTGCCAGCAGTTTCGCGGGGAGGAACACCGGGGAGCTGTTTTTT. Amino acids: CASSFAGRNTGELFF. This sequence joins TRBV12-3 or TRBV12-4 and TRBJ2-2; a weak D match, TRBD2 (6 bases). V shed 3 bases and J shed 1 base, with 9 bases lying between them. The CDR3 totals 15 residues.

The chain is built from TRBV9 and TRBJ2-7; TRBD2 is a possible D gene (5 bases). The V end was cut by 2 bases, the J end by 2 bases, with 11 bases between. Per germline, CDR1 SGDLS and CDR2 YYNGEE. This CDR3 contains 14 residues. The CDR3 is CASSVDSPPYEQYF. CDR3 bases: TGTGCCAGCAGCGTGGACTCCCCCCCCTACGAGCAGTACTTC. Combining the CDR3 with reference TRBV9 and TRBJ2-7 gives the whole variable domain DSGVTQTPKHLITATGQRVTLRCSPRSGDLSVYWYQQSLDQGLQFLIQYYNGEERAKGNILERFSAQQFPDLHSELNLSSLELGDSALYFCASSVDSPPYEQYFGPGTRLTVT.

This clonotype was picked up many times. The chain recombines TRBV7-8 with TRBJ2-1, with TRBD2 as a possible D gene (6 bases). Germline assignment: CDR1 SGHVS and CDR2 FQNEAQ. The CDR3 is 17 amino acids. V lost 0 bases and J lost 5, with 17 bases in between. The DNA of the CDR3 is TGTGCCAGCAGCTTAGCGATTACCCTGCCGGGGGACAATGAGCAGTTCTTC. Translating it yields CASSLAITLPGDNEQFF.

This clonotype was observed many times. V gene TRBV29-1 combines with J gene TRBJ2-6; D is undetermined. This CDR3 spans 14 amino acids. The germline V gene encodes CDR1 SQVTM and CDR2 ANQGSEA. Trimming cost V 5 bases and J 0 bases, with 8 bases left between them. CDR3 bases: TGCAGCGTTTGTGCAGCCTCTGGGGCCAACGTCCTGACTTTC. This encodes CSVCAASGANVLTF.

At least ten counts were recorded for this clonotype. The chain joins TRBV5-1 to TRBJ2-1; 7 bases map to TRBD1. This CDR3 contains 13 residues. Germline V gene data show CDR1 as SGHRS and CDR2 as YFSETQ. Trimming cost V 3 bases and J 5 bases; bases outside gene matches: 2. CDR3 sequence: CASSWGQNNEQFF. The CDR3, as DNA: TGCGCCAGCAGCTGGGGACAGAACAATGAGCAGTTCTTC.

This clonotype was found a few times. V is TRBV7-2 and J is TRBJ2-1; D gene uncertain. The CDR3 contains 16 residues. Per the germline V gene, CDR1 is SGHTA and CDR2 is FQGNSA. With 2 bases removed from V and 7 bases from J, the gap between germline ends came to 18 bases. The CDR3 DNA reads TGTGCCAGCAGCTTATCGCCGGGCCTCCTGAAGAATGAGCAGTTCTTC. This sequence encodes CASSLSPGLLKNEQFF.

A note on this clonotype: Compared with germline, one end of the junction differs, possibly owing to a read error. V is TRBV18 and J is TRBJ1-6; TRBD1 agrees at 7 bases. This CDR3 is built from 15 residues. Germline assignment: CDR1 KGHSH and CDR2 LQKENI. The CDR3 nucleotides are TGTGCCATCTCATTCCGGGACAGCAATAATTCACCCCTCCACTTT. Its protein product is CAISFRDSNNSPLHF.

This clonotype turned up a few times. This chain joins TRBV12-3 or TRBV12-4 and TRBJ2-3; 12 nucleotides agree with TRBD2. The CDR3 contains 14 residues. Trimming cost V 6 bases and J 5 bases; bases outside gene matches: 3. The CDR3 region is CASRLAGGLDTQYF. The CDR3 DNA sequence: TGTGCCAGCAGACTAGCGGGGGGATTAGATACGCAGTATTTT.

About this clonotype itself: This clone may be a read error of a much larger clone one base away. The chain is built from TRBV28 and TRBJ1-4; D not certain. With 4 bases removed from V and 10 bases from J, the gap between germline ends came to 16 bases. This CDR3 contains 14 residues. The germline V gene encodes CDR1 MDHEN and CDR2 SYDVKM. The CDR3 reads CASSSPAPSGKLFF. The CDR3, as DNA: TGTGCCAGCAGTTCCCCGGCCCCTTCGGGAAAACTGTTTTTT.